The clone carrying this T cell receptor beta chain occurred once. As yet, its antigen is unknown. V lost 6 bases, J lost 5 bases, and 25 bases lay in between. CDR3 size: 17 residues. Per germline, CDR1 LNHDA and CDR2 SQIVND (reference sequence). TCRdb's copy holds only in-frame clones and misses some; the assay was immunoSEQ multiplex PCR. Of 55,000 to 75,000 clones listed, 84% were seen once; the top ten hold 0.39%. This record belongs to a study of graft-versus-host responses after intestinal transplantation. Study in general: All recipients got anti-thymocyte globulin induction, then tacrolimus and steroids for 2 to 4 years.

This clonotype originated in a human donor who was the organ donor for an intestinal transplant. The chain couples TRBV19 to TRBJ1-2, with D possibly TRBD1 on 5 matching bases. Here the sequenced sample was unstimulated CD4+ T cells sorted from spleen or lymph node cells, taken before transplant. CDR3 sequence (DNA): TGTGCCAGTAGCATGGCCCAGGGAGGCACTAATGCTTATGGCTACACCTTC. This gives the protein CASSMAQGGTNAYGYTF. Full variable domain (outside the CDR3, taken from reference TRBV19 and TRBJ1-2): DGGITQSPKYLFRKEGQNVTLSCEQNLNHDAMYWYRQDPGQGLRLIYYSQIVNDFQKGDIAEGYSVSREKKESFPLTVTSAQKNPTAFYLCASSMAQGGTNAYGYTFGSGTRLTVV.